This TCR beta chain was found in a study of blood T cell repertoires in COVID-19. Study-level background: Sample material is recorded as cDNA or gDNA derived from T cells, B-cell-depleted T cells, or PBMCs.

Profiled with immunoSEQ multiplex PCR; TCRdb holds only in-frame clones, not every one. In the table there are 450,000 to 600,000 clones, approximately 86% of which are singletons. Germline V lookup: CDR1 MGHRA, CDR2 YSYEKL. Trimming shortened V by 8 bases and J by 5 bases, and 18 bases separated the two germline ends. There are 15 residues in the CDR3. This receptor was taken from a woman aged 18-30 years who had recovered from COVID-19. Sample: PBMCs or T cells enriched from blood (not recorded which). The chain links TRBV4-1 to TRBJ1-4, with D possibly TRBD1 on 6 matching bases. As DNA, the CDR3 is TGCGCCAGCCGACCGAGGACAGTCCAAAATGAAAAACTGTTTTTT. As protein: CASRPRTVQNEKLFF.